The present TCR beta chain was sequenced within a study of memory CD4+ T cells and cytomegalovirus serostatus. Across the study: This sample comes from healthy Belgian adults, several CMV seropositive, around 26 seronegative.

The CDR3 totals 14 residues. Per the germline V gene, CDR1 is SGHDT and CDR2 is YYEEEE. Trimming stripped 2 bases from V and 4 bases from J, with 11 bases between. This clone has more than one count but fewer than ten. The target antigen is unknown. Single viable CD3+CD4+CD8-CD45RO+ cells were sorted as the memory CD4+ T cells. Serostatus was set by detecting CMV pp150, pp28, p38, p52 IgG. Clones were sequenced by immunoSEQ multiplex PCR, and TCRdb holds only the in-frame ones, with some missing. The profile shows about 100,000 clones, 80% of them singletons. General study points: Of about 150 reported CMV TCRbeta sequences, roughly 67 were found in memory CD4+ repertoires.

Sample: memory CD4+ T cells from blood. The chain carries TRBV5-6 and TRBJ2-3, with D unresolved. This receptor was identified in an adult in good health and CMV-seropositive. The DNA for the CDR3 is TGTGCCAGCAGCTTAGGTCCAACGGCAGATACGCAGTATTTT. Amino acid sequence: CASSLGPTADTQYF.